The rows below give T cell receptor beta chains drawn from one sample of a study of CD8+CD57+ T cells in acquired aplastic anemia. TCRdb re-analysed the reads in MiXCR, keeping a single row per CDR3 protein. The table lists a few hundred thousand distinct CDR3 sequences, under 40% of them singletons, with 0.7% to 1% in the top ten. Sequenced sample: sorted CD4+, CD8+, or CD8+CD57+ T cells (not recorded which) from PBMCs. Source of these receptors: a human donor with aplastic anemia. Each CDR3 is given with its conserved first and last residue. Fields, in order: V gene, J gene, D gene, clone size, CDR3 DNA, CDR3 protein. A D gene is named only where the DNA matches it firmly. Clone size is stated in some rows and not others, as once, few, many or a class when expanded.

TRBV10-2	TRBJ1-1	NA	many	TGCGCCAGCAGTGGGCCGTTTGGTAACACTGAAGCTTTCTTT	CASSGPFGNTEAFF
TRBV29-1	TRBJ1-1	NA	NA	TGCATAGTGGGGGGCGGCGATGAAGCTTTCTTT	CIVGGGDEAFF
TRBV4-2	TRBJ2-7	NA	many	TGTGCCAGCAGCCTAGACGGCTGGAGCTCCTACGAGCAGTACTTC	CASSLDGWSSYEQYF
TRBV5-4	TRBJ1-1	TRBD1	NA	TGTGCCAGCAGCCTGACAGGGGGCGCAGTACGTACTGAAGCTTTCTTT	CASSLTGGAVRTEAFF
TRBV20-1	TRBJ1-5	NA	many	TGCAGTGCTAGAAAGGTGGGTCGCGATCAGCCCCAGCATTTT	CSARKVGRDQPQHF
TRBV25-1	TRBJ2-6	TRBD1	few	TGCGCCAGCAGCTGGGACCGACAGGGGACCTCTGGGGCCAACGTCCTGACTTTC	CASSWDRQGTSGANVLTF
TRBV2	TRBJ2-3	TRBD2	few	TGTGCCAGCAGTGACCCACTAGCGGCAGATACGCAGTATTTT	CASSDPLAADTQYF
TRBV12-3/TRBV12-4	TRBJ1-2	NA	many	TGTGCCAGTTCGGACAGCCTGACGCGAGGCTACACCTTC	CASSDSLTRGYTF
TRBV24-1	TRBJ1-2	NA	NA	TGTGCCACCAGTGACTCGCGGGGTTATGGCTACACCTTC	CATSDSRGYGYTF
TRBV5-1	TRBJ1-2	NA	many	TGCGCCAGCACAACAGGGCCCCCTGGTGGCTACACCTTC	CASTTGPPGGYTF
TRBV11-1	TRBJ2-3	TRBD2	NA	TGTGCCAGCAGCTTCGGGACTAGCGGGGGGAATACAGATACGCAGTATTTT	CASSFGTSGGNTDTQYF
TRBV6-1	TRBJ2-1	TRBD2	NA	TGTGCCAGCAGTCAGCGGGGAACCTACAATGAGCAGTTCTTC	CASSQRGTYNEQFF
TRBV18	TRBJ1-1	TRBD1	few	TGTGCCAGCTCCCCCACCAGCCAGGGGGCGACCGAAGCTTTCTTT	CASSPTSQGATEAFF
TRBV11-2	TRBJ1-6	NA	many	TGTGCCAGCAGCTCCGAGAACCCCATCGGGCGGCTCTCACCCCTCCACTTT	CASSSENPIGRLSPLHF
TRBV2	TRBJ1-2	NA	NA	TGTGCCAGCAGTTTAGCTTGGGGAGGAGGTGGTGGCTACACCTTC	CASSLAWGGGGGYTF
TRBV6-4	TRBJ1-5	NA	NA	TGTGCCAGCAGTGACCAGGGAAGTTGGGCCCAGGGTCAGCCCCAGCATTTT	CASSDQGSWAQGQPQHF
TRBV27	TRBJ2-1	TRBD1	NA	TGTGCCACCTCGACAGGGAGCTCCTACAATGAGCAGTTCTTC	CATSTGSSYNEQFF
TRBV9	TRBJ1-1	NA	few	TGTGCCAGCAGCGTAGGGCCCAAGAACACTGAAGCTTTCTTT	CASSVGPKNTEAFF
TRBV4-3	TRBJ1-2	NA	few	TGCGCCAGCAGCCAATGGCTCCGTTTAGAAGATTGCGGCTACACCTTC	CASSQWLRLEDCGYTF
TRBV4-1	TRBJ1-1	TRBD1	NA	TGCGCCAGCAGCCAATGGACAGGGGGTATCACTGAAGCTTTCTTT	CASSQWTGGITEAFF
TRBV4-1	TRBJ2-7	TRBD1	NA	TGCGCCAGCAGCCAACCAGGGACAGGGGTGAAAAGCGAGCAGTACTTC	CASSQPGTGVKSEQYF
TRBV7-9	TRBJ1-1	NA	NA	TGTGCCAGCAGCTTCCAAGGGGGGAACACTGAAGCTTTCTTT	CASSFQGGNTEAFF
TRBV6-1	TRBJ1-6	NA	NA	TGTGCCAGTTCGGACAGAGGGTCTGATAATTCACCCCTCCACTTT	CASSDRGSDNSPLHF
TRBV19	TRBJ1-2	TRBD1	many	TGTGCCAGTAGTCCGCGTAACAGGGGTGGCTACACCTTC	CASSPRNRGGYTF
TRBV19	TRBJ1-2	NA	many	TGTGCCAGTAGTATAGAGAGCGGTTTTGGCGGCTACACCTTC	CASSIESGFGGYTF
TRBV6-1	TRBJ2-3	NA	many	TGTGCCAGCAGCGAACCTAGAAATACGCAGTATTTT	CASSEPRNTQYF
TRBV24-1	TRBJ2-2	TRBD1	once	TGTGCCAGCAGCCCCGGGACAGGGAACACCGGGGAGCTGTTTTTT	CASSPGTGNTGELFF
TRBV25-1	TRBJ2-5	NA	many	TGTGCCAGCAGTGATTGGCCCCAAGAGACCCAGTACTTC	CASSDWPQETQYF
TRBV10-3	TRBJ2-5	NA	many	TGTGCCATCAGTGTAAAGGGGCAAGAGACCCAGTACTTC	CAISVKGQETQYF
TRBV2	TRBJ2-5	TRBD2	few	TGTGCCAGCAGGGAAAGGTCCCTAGCGGGGGGAGCCTCTCAAGAGACCCAGTACTTC	CASRERSLAGGASQETQYF